Given below is one T cell receptor beta chain in context. Its specificity is not known. Separate alpha and beta amplification began at the second PCR step. This entry comes from a study of naive and memory T cell subsets. Study-wide points: Clonotypes are single alpha or beta chains, not paired receptors.

Germline CDR1 and CDR2: MDHEN and SYDVKM. Between the trimmed V and J ends, which lost 2 bases and 2 bases, there was a span of 4 bases. The CDR3 contains 13 residues. An equimolar mix of two oligonucleotides served as the beta constant-region primer for TRBC1 and TRBC2. Nested alpha and beta constant-region primers with the SP2 primer drove four PCR rounds on ligated cDNA. Ligation attached a single-stranded oligonucleotide with a 12-nucleotide UMI and the SP2 primer to the cDNA 3' end. TCRdb processed the UMI-ligation and nested PCR reads anew with MiXCR; each CDR3 protein has one entry. The top ten hold approximately 50% of the sample, which has more than 6,000 distinct CDR3 sequences, around 27% seen once.

The rearrangement uses TRBV28 and TRBJ2-1; D is unresolved. Sample: CD8+ TEMRA cells from blood. Subset here: effector memory re-expressing CD45RA, CD45RA+ CD27-. The TCR sequence derives from a human donor in good health. This CDR3 reads CASSLGPYNEQFF. The CDR3 nucleotides are TGTGCCAGCAGTTTAGGGCCCTACAATGAGCAGTTCTTC.